This record covers a single T cell receptor (beta chain). The data derive from a study of blood T cell repertoires in COVID-19. About the research overall: Both acute and convalescent COVID-19 samples were obtained from the United States, Italy and Spain.

CDR3 length: 13 residues. Per germline, CDR1 MNHEY and CDR2 SVGAGI. V lost 10 bases to trimming and J lost 10 bases, with 17 bases between them. Sequencing used immunoSEQ multiplex PCR; TCRdb keeps in-frame clones, though not all of them. The sample holds approximately 250,000 clones, roughly 86% seen once. The V and J genes are TRBV6-5 and TRBJ1-6; D is perhaps TRBD1 (5 bases). This clonotype was sampled from a man between 35 and 55 years old with active or convalescent COVID-19. Sequenced material: peripheral blood. The CDR3 sequence: CAINTPQGSPLHF. The CDR3 bases are TGTGCCATCAACACCCCGCAGGGATCACCCCTCCACTTT.